This paragraph covers one TCR beta chain sequence. Its antigen is unknown. Base qualities were left out, and no much larger clone turns up one base away. Participants in the prospective study were enrolled through a virtual design, were aged roughly 18 to 100 years, and lived in 24 United States geographic areas. In the prospective study, participants were assigned to cohorts based on the clinical history participants reported in a screening survey and a study questionnaire. Recovered participants in ImmuneRACE Cohort 3 were defined by two consecutive negative NP/OP PCR tests, clearance by a healthcare professional, or resolution of symptoms. In the prospective study, mobile phlebotomists collected whole blood, serum and a nasopharyngeal or oropharyngeal swab from each participant. Participants in the prospective study had the option to provide additional blood draws and questionnaires over a roughly 2-month period. Before DNA extraction, blood samples from the prospective study were shipped at room temperature or frozen.

The germline ends are 11 bases apart after V is trimmed by 5 bases and J by 1 base. Taken from cysteine to phenylalanine, the CDR3 has 15 residues. Of all the DNA, just the CDR3 is kept, 45 bases in frame from base 1. Looking up the germline V gene yields CDR1 SGHTA and CDR2 FQGNSA. TCRbeta CDR3 regions were amplified from genomic DNA using the immunoSEQ Assay, a bias-controlled multiplex PCR. Regarding the original processing steps: The number of nucleated cells in each sample was estimated by amplification of reference gene primers within the assay. To quantify the absolute abundance of each unique TCRbeta CDR3 rearrangement, sequence reads were collapsed and filtered. For each sample, productive Simpson clonality was calculated as the square root of Simpson's diversity index across productive rearrangements. Drawn from immuneACCESS, this table holds only the in-frame rearrangements with V and J called that TCRdb kept. Clones are partly lost; checked studies trace under half to an unresolved V gene and leave the rest unexplained. From that table come the V and J calls and clone size; the DNA was used to work out D and trimming. A total of 250,000 to 350,000 clones appear in this sample, 80% to 90% of them only once. Roughly 4.3% of the sample belongs to the ten largest clones.

The data stem from a study of blood T cell repertoires in COVID-19 (dated by TCRdb to 2019 to 2021). About the full investigation: Collaborator samples came from the United States, Italy and Spain and covered acute and convalescent phases of COVID-19. The prospective study material was composed of cDNA or gDNA derived from T cells, B-cell-depleted T cells, or PBMCs. The dataset comprised deeply sampled blood TCRbeta repertoires from subjects exposed to, actively infected with, or recovered from COVID-19. The repertoires were released in a freely available public database intended as a resource for research on the immune response to SARS-CoV-2. Samples came from the ongoing ImmuneRACE study (first 160 participants) plus 1,254 subjects from 6 global collaborators. Sample metadata almost always included a de-identified subject ID, COVID-19 status, age in years and sex. Where available, HLA class I and class II types were taken from metadata supplied by the sample provider and were not determined by assay-based typing.

What the research found in general, with its limitations: Clinical and demographic metadata were provided uncurated, with the amount varying by source and participant.

The receptor's source is a woman aged 25-40 years who had recovered from COVID-19. The sequence joins TRBV7-2 to TRBJ2-2; possibly the D gene is TRBD1, per 6 matching bases. Specimen: PBMCs or T cells enriched from blood (not recorded which). The nucleotide sequence is given as TGTGCCAGCAGCCCCGACAGGAAGAACACCGGGGAGCTGTTTTTT. Translated, this is CASSPDRKNTGELFF.